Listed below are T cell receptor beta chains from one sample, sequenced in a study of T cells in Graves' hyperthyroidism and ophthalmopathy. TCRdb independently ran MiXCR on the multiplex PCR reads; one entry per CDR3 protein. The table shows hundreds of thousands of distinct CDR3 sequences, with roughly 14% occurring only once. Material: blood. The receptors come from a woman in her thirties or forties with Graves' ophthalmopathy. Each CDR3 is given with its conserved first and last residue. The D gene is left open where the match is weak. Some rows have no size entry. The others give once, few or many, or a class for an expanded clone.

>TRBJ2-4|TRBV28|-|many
TGTGCCAGCACCCCCTTCGGTACAGTTGGTGACATTCAGTACTTC
CASTPFGTVGDIQYF
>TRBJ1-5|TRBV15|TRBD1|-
TGTGCCACCAGCAGGGGGACAGGGGGCAGCAATCAGCCCCAGCATTTT
CATSRGTGGSNQPQHF
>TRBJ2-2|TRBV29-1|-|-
TGCAGCGTGCCCGGGCGGGCGGGGAACACCGGGGAGCTGTTTTTT
CSVPGRAGNTGELFF
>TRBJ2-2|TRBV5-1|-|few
TGCGCCAGCAGCTTGGCAAGCGGGTCGAACACCGGGGAGCTGTTTTTT
CASSLASGSNTGELFF
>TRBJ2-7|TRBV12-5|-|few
TGTGCTAGTGGACGAAGACAGAACCAGCAGTACTTC
CASGRRQNQQYF
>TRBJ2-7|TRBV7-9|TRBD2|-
TGTGCCAGCAGCCGGAGCGGGGTAGCCTACGAGCAGTACTTC
CASSRSGVAYEQYF
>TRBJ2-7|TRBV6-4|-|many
TGTGCCAGCAGTGACATAGGGCAGGGCGCCTACGAGCAGTACTTC
CASSDIGQGAYEQYF
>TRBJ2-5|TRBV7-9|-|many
TGTGCCAGCAGCTCGTCCCTAGCGCCGACCCAGTACTTC
CASSSSLAPTQYF
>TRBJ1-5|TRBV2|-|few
TGTGCCAGCAGCCCCGGGATAGCGTTAAGTCAGCCCCAGCATTTT
CASSPGIALSQPQHF
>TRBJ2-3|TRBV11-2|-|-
TGTGCCAGCAGCTCCCTGAACCGGGATACGCAGTATTTT
CASSSLNRDTQYF
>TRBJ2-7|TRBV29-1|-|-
TGCAGCGCTACGGGCACGACGCCCTACGAGCAGTACTTC
CSATGTTPYEQYF
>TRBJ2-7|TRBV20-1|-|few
TGCAGTGCTAGAGATCTTGGTACCTACGAGCAGTACTTC
CSARDLGTYEQYF
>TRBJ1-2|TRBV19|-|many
TGTGCCAGTAAATCTGGGGCCCTGGCTAACTATGGCTACACCTTC
CASKSGALANYGYTF
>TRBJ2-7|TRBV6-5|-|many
TGTGCCAGCAGTTACTCTTCAGATATCACCTACGAGCAGTACTTC
CASSYSSDITYEQYF
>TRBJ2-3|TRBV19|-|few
TGTGCCAGTAGTATAGTAAAGGACCCAGATACGCAGTATTTT
CASSIVKDPDTQYF
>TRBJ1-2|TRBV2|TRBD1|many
TGTGCCAGCACGGGACAGGGTGATAGTAGCTATGGCTACACCTTC
CASTGQGDSSYGYTF
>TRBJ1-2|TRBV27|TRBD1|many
TGTGCCAGCAGTTTCTACACCGGGACAGGGGCTTCTGGCTACACCTTC
CASSFYTGTGASGYTF
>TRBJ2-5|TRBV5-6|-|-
TGTGCCAGCACCAGGGGTGGACAGACAAAAGAGACCCAGTACTTC
CASTRGGQTKETQYF
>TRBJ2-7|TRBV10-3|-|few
TGTGCCATAGCAAACTCGGCGAACGAGCAGTACTTC
CAIANSANEQYF
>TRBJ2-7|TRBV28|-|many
TGTGCCAGCAGTTTTCACGCGAGTCCCCGCCCCTACGAGCAGTACTTC
CASSFHASPRPYEQYF
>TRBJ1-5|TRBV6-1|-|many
TGTGCCAGCAGTCCCCGCCAGGTTAATAGCAATCAGCCCCAGCATTTT
CASSPRQVNSNQPQHF
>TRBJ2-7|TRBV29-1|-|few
TGCAGCGTTGTAGGAAACTCCTACGAGCAGTACTTC
CSVVGNSYEQYF
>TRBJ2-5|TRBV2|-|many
TGTGCCAGCAGACAAGGGCAGTTTCTCGAGACCCAGTACTTC
CASRQGQFLETQYF
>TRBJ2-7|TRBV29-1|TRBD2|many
TGCAGCGTCGATACTAGCGGGAAAGGAAACGAGCAGTACTTC
CSVDTSGKGNEQYF
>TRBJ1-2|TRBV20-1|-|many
TGCAGCGCCATATCAGCTAACTATGGCTACACCTTC
CSAISANYGYTF
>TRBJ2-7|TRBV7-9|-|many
TGTGCCAGCAGCCGGAGTGGGAGCGATGAGCAGTACTTC
CASSRSGSDEQYF
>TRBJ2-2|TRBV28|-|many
TGTGCCAGCGGGAAGGCGGGATCGGTCGGGGAGCTGTTTTTT
CASGKAGSVGELFF
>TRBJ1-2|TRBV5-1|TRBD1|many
TGCGCCAGCAGCTTAGGGACAGGGGATTCGGCCACCTTC
CASSLGTGDSATF
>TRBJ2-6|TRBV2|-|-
TGTGCCAGCAGTGCACACGATTCCTCTGGGGCCAACGTCCTGACTTTC
CASSAHDSSGANVLTF
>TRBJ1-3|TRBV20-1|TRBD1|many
TGCAGTGCTAGAGCAGGGGGCAATGGAAACACCATATATTTT
CSARAGGNGNTIYF
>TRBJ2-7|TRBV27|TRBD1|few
TGTGCCAGCAGTCCCAAGACAGGGTACACCTACGAGCAGTACTTC
CASSPKTGYTYEQYF
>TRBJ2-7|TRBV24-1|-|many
TGTGCCACCAGTGATTTTACGACAGCCTACGAGCAGTACTTC
CATSDFTTAYEQYF
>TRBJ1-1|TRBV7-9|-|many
TGTGCCAGCGGGGGGAGGGCAGGAGAAGCTTTCTTT
CASGGRAGEAFF
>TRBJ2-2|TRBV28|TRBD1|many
TGTGCCAGCAGCTCGAACTACCTCCGGGACAGCGAGGTCGCCGGGGAGCTGTTTTTT
CASSSNYLRDSEVAGELFF
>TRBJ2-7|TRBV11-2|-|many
TGTGCCAGCACACCTCTGAGGGTCGAGCAGTACTTC
CASTPLRVEQYF
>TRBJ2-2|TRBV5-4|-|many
TGTGCCAGCAGCTTACAAGGCGGGGAGCTGTTTTTT
CASSLQGGELFF
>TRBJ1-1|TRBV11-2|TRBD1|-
TGTGCCAGCAGCTTTTCTGGGGACAGGGAAGCTTTCTTT
CASSFSGDREAFF
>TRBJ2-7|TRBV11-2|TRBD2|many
TGTGCCAGCAGCACCACGGGACTAGCGGGAGGGCTCTCCTACGAGCAGTACTTC
CASSTTGLAGGLSYEQYF
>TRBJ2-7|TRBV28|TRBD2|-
TGTGCCAGCAGTTTAAGAAGACTAGCGGGAGCTTTCGAGCAGTACTTC
CASSLRRLAGAFEQYF
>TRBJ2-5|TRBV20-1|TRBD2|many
TGCAGTGCCTTCATAGCGGGCCAAGAGACCCAGTACTTC
CSAFIAGQETQYF
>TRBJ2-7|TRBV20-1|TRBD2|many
TGCAGTGCTAGAGACGATACGACTAGCGGGAATAGCTACGAGCAGTACTTC
CSARDDTTSGNSYEQYF
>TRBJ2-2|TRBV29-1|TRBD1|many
TGCAGCGTTGAAGTTACAGGGGGCTTCGGGGAGCTGTTTTTT
CSVEVTGGFGELFF
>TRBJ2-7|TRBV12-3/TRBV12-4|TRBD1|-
TGTGCCAGCAGTCCCCCGCGGACAGGGCCGAGCTCCTACGAGCAGTACTTC
CASSPPRTGPSSYEQYF
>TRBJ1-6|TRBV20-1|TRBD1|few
TGCAGTGCTAGCTCCCAGGGGGACAGGGATTCACCCCTCCACTTT
CSASSQGDRDSPLHF
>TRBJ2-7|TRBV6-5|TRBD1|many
TGTGCCAGCAGTTACGCGGACAGGGCGGACGAGCAGTACTTC
CASSYADRADEQYF
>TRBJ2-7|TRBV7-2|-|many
TGTGCCAGCAGCTTAGGGTTTCCCTCTAGGGAGCAGTACTTC
CASSLGFPSREQYF
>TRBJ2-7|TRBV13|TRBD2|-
TGTGCCAGCAGCTTTTCCCTAGCGGGAGCCGAGCAGTACTTC
CASSFSLAGAEQYF
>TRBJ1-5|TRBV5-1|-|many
TGCGCCAGCAGCCTATCCTGGGACAGCAATCAGCCCCAGCATTTT
CASSLSWDSNQPQHF
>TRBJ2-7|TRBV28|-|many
TGTGCCAGCAGCCCAGGGGGGGGATTAGATTACGAGCAGTACTTC
CASSPGGGLDYEQYF
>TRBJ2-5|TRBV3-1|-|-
TGTGCCAGCAGCCAAGAGAACTGGATACAAGAGACCCAGTACTTC
CASSQENWIQETQYF
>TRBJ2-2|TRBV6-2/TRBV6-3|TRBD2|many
TGTGCCAGCAGTCCGGGACTAGCGGCAATGAACACCGGGGAGCTGTTTTTT
CASSPGLAAMNTGELFF
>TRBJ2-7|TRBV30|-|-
TGTGCCTGGACTTTTGGGAGCTCCTACGAGCAGTACTTC
CAWTFGSSYEQYF
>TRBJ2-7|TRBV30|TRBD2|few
TGTGCCTGGCAGAGCGGGGTTTCCTACGAGCAGTACTTC
CAWQSGVSYEQYF
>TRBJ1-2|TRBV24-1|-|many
TGTGCCACCAGTGATTTGCTAGGGAGTGGCTACACCTTC
CATSDLLGSGYTF
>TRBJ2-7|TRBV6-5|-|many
TGTGCCAGCAGTTATTTCGGGGTTTCCAGGTACGAGCAGTACTTC
CASSYFGVSRYEQYF
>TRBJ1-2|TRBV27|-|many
TGTGCCAGCAGTTTAGCGTCGGGTAGCGCTGGAGGCTACACCTTC
CASSLASGSAGGYTF